This T cell receptor beta chain was recovered during a study of CD8+CD57+ T cells in acquired aplastic anemia. Study-level information: Quantities of DNA derived from sorted CD4+ and CD8+ cells averaged approximately 3 ug.

Study findings and constraints: CD8+ Simpson's diversity showed no significant patient-control difference. Between patients and controls, around 27 CD8+ CDR3 sequences were found in common.

This clonotype was seen repeatedly, ten times or more. Its antigen remains unknown. TCR beta VDJ and CDR3 were profiled, and genomic DNA was the template. TCRdb called the reads again in MiXCR, with one record for every CDR3 protein. The profile shows more than 200,000 distinct CDR3 sequences, roughly 50% of them singletons. Patients picked for sequencing had shown CD8+CD57+ cell expansion detected by flow cytometry. Trimming left V 4 bases short and J 8 bases short, with 15 bases between. The germline V gene has CDR1 SGHDT and CDR2 YYEEEE. The CDR3 sequence is 13 residues long. The chain uses TRBV5-6 and TRBJ1-2; the D gene is possibly TRBD1 (6 bases). The specimen was sorted CD4+, CD8+, or CD8+CD57+ T cells (not recorded which) from PBMCs. The origin of this receptor is a human donor with aplastic anemia. The CDR3 DNA follows: TGTGCCAGCAGCCGAGAGGGGGTGGAGGGCTACACCTTC. Translation gives CASSREGVEGYTF.